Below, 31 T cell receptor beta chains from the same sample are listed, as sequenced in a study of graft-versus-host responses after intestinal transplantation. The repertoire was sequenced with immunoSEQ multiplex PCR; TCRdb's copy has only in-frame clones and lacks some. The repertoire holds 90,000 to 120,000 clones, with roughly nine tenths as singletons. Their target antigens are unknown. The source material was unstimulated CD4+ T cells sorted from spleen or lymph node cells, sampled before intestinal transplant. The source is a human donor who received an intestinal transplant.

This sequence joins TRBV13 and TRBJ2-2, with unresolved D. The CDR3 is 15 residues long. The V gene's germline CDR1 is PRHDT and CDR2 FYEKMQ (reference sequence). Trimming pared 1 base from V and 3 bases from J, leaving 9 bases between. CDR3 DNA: TGTGCCAGCAGCTTAGTTTCCCAGCACACCGGGGAGCTGTTTTTT. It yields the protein CASSLVSQHTGELFF.

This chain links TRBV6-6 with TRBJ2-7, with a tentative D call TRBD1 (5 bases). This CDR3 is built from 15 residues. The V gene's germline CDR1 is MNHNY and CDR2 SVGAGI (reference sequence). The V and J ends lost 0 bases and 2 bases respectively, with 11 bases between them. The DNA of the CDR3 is TGTGCCAGCAGTTACTCGATGATAGGGGCCTACGAGCAGTACTTC. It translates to CASSYSMIGAYEQYF.

The CDR3 DNA is TGCAGCGTTGCGTTTTTAGGAGTTCCGTACAATGAGCAGTTCTTC. Protein product: CSVAFLGVPYNEQFF. The chain uses TRBV29-1 and TRBJ2-1; D is undetermined. Per the germline V gene, CDR1 is SQVTM and CDR2 is ANQGSEA. V dropped 4 bases and J dropped 4 bases, with 17 bases sitting between them. CDR3 size: 15 residues.

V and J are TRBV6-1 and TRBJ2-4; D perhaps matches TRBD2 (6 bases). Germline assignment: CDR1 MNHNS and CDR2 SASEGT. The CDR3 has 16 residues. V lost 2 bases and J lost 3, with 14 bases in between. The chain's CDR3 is CASSEWRAMGKNIQYF. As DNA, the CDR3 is TGTGCCAGCAGTGAATGGAGGGCGATGGGCAAAAACATTCAGTACTTC.

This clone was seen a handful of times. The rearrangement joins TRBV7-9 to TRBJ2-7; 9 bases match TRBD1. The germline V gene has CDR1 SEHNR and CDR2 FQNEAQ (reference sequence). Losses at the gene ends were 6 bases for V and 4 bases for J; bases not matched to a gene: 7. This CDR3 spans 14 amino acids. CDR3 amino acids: CASRATGGDYEQYF. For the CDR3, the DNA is TGTGCCAGCAGAGCTACAGGGGGCGATTACGAGCAGTACTTC.

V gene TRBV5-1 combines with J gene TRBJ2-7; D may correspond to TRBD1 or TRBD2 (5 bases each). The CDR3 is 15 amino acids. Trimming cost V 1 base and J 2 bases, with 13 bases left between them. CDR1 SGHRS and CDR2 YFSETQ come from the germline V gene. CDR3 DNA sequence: TGCGCCAGCAGCTTGAACCGGGACCCGACCTACGAGCAGTACTTC. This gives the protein CASSLNRDPTYEQYF.

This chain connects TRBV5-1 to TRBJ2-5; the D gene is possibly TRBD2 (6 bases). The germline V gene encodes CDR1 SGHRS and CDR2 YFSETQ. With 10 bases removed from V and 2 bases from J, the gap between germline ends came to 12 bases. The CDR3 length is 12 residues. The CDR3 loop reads CAGGTGQETQYF. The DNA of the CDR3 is TGCGCCGGAGGGACGGGGCAAGAGACCCAGTACTTC.

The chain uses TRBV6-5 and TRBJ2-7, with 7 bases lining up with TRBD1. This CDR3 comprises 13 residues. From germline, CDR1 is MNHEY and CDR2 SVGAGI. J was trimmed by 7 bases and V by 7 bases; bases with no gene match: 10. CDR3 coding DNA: TGTGCCAGCACAGGACAGGTAGTACGGGAGCAGTACTTC. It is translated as CASTGQVVREQYF.

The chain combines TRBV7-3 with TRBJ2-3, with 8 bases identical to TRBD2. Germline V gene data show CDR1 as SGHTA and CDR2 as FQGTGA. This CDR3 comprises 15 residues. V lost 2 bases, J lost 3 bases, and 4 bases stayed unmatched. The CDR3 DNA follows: TGTGCCAGCAGCTTAGCCGGGAGGGTGACAGATACGCAGTATTTT. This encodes CASSLAGRVTDTQYF.

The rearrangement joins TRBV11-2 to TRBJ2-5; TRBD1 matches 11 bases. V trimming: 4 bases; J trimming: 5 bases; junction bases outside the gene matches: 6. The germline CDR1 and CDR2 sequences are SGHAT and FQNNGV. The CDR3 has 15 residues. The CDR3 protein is CASSSRGQGGETQYF. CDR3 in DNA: TGTGCCAGCAGCTCTAGGGGACAGGGGGGGGAGACCCAGTACTTC.

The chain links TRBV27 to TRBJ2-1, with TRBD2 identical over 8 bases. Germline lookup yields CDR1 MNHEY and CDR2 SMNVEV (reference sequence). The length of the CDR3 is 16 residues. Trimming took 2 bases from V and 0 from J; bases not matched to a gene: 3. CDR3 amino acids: CASSLVSGISYNEQFF. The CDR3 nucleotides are TGTGCCAGCAGTTTAGTTAGCGGGATCTCCTACAATGAGCAGTTCTTC.

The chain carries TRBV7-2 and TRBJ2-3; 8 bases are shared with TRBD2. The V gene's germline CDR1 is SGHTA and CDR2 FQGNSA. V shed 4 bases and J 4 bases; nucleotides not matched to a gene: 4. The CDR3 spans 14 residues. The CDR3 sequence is CASSSGLAADTQYF. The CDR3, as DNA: TGTGCCAGCAGCTCCGGACTAGCAGCAGATACGCAGTATTTT.

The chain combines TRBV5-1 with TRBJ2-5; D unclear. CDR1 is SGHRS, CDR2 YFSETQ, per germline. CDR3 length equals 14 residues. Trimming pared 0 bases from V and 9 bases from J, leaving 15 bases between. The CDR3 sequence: CASSLGLVGSAQYF. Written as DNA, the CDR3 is TGCGCCAGCAGCTTGGGCTTGGTTGGGTCTGCCCAGTACTTC.

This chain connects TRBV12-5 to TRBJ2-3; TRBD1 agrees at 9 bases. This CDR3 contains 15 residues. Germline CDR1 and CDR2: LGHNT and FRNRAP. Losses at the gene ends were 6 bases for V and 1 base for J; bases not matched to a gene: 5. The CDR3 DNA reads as TGTGCTAGTGGGGACACAGGGGGCGGCACAGATACGCAGTATTTT. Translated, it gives CASGDTGGGTDTQYF.

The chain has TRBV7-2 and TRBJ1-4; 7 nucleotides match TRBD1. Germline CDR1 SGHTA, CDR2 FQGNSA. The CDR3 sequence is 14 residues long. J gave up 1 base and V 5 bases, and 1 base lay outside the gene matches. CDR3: CASSGTVTNEKLFF. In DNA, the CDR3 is TGTGCCAGCAGCGGGACAGTAACTAATGAAAAACTGTTTTTT.

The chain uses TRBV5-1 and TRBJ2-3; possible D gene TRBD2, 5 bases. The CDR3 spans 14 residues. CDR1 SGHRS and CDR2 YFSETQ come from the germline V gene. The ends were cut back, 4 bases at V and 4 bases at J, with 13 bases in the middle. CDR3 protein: CASSPDLGADTQYF. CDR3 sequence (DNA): TGCGCCAGCAGCCCAGACTTGGGAGCAGATACGCAGTATTTT.

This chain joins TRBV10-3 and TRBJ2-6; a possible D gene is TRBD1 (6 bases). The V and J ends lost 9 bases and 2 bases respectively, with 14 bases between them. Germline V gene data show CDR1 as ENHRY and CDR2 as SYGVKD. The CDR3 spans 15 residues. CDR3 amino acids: CAIQGGKAGANVLTF. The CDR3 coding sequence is TGTGCCATACAGGGTGGTAAAGCTGGGGCCAACGTCCTGACTTTC.

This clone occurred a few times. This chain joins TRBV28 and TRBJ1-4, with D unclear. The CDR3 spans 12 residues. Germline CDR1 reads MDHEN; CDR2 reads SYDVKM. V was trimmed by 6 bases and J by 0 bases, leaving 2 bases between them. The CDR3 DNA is TGTGCCAGCAGAACAACTAATGAAAAACTGTTTTTT. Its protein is CASRTTNEKLFF.

CDR3 bases: TGCGCCAGCAGCTTGGACAGGGAGGGGACCGGGGAGCTGTTTTTT. It translates to CASSLDREGTGELFF. The gene calls are TRBV5-1 and TRBJ2-2; tentatively, D is TRBD2 (7 bases). There are 15 residues in the CDR3. Germline CDR1 SGHRS, CDR2 YFSETQ. Between the trimmed V and J ends, which lost 0 bases and 5 bases, there was a span of 11 bases.

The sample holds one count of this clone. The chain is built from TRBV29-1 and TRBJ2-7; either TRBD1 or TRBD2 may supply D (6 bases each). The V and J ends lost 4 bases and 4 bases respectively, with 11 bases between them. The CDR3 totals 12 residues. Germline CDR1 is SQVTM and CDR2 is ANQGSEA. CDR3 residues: CSVAQGRYEQYF. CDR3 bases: TGCAGCGTTGCCCAGGGGAGGTACGAGCAGTACTTC.

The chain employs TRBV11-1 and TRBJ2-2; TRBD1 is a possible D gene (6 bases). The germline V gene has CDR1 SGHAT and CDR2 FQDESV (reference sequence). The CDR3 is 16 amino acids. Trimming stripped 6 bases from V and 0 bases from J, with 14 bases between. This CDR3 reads CASRPDRFANTGELFF. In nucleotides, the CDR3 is TGTGCCAGCAGACCCGACAGGTTCGCGAACACCGGGGAGCTGTTTTTT.

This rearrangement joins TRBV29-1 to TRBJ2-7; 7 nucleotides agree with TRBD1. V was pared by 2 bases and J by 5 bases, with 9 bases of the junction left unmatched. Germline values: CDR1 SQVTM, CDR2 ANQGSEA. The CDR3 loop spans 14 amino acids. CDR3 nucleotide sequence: TGCAGCGTTGAACCCGGGACAGCTGCCCACGAGCAGTACTTC. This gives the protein CSVEPGTAAHEQYF.

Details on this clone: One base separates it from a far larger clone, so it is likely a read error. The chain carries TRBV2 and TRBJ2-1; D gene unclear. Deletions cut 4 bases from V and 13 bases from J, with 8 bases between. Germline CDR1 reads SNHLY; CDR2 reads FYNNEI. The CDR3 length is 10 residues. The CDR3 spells CASSAETQFF. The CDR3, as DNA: TGTGCCAGCAGTGCGGAGACCCAGTTCTTC.

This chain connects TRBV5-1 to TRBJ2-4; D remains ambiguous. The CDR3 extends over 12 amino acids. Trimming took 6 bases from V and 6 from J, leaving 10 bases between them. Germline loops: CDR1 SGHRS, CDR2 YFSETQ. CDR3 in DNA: TGCGCCAGCATGGGTAGTCGAAACATTCAGTACTTC. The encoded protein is CASMGSRNIQYF.

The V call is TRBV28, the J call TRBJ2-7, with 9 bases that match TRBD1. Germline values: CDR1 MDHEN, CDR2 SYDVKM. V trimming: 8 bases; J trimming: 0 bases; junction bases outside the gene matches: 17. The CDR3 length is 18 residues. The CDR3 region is CASLGLGQGKVSSYEQYF. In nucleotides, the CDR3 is TGTGCCAGCCTAGGTCTGGGACAGGGAAAAGTGAGCTCCTACGAGCAGTACTTC.

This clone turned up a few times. CDR3: CASSGEGVPFF. CDR3 nucleotide sequence: TGTGCCAGCAGTGGGGAGGGGGTCCCCTTTTTT. The chain is built from TRBV2 and TRBJ1-4, with D possibly TRBD1 on 6 matching bases. The CDR3 is made up of 11 amino acids. Germline V CDR1 and CDR2: SNHLY, FYNNEI. V lost 4 bases and J lost 17, with 14 bases in between.

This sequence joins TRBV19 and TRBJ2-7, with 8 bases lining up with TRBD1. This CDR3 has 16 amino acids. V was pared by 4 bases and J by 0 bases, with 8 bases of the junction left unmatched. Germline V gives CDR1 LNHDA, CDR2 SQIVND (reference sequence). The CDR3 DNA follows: TGTGCCAGTAGTAGCCCGGGACAGGTGAGCTCCTACGAGCAGTACTTC. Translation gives CASSSPGQVSSYEQYF.

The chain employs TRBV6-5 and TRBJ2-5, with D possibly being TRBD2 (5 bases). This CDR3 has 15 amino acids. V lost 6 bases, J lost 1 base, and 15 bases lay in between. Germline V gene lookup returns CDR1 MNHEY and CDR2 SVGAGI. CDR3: CASRRLRPGQETQYF. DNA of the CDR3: TGTGCCAGCAGAAGACTACGTCCGGGCCAAGAGACCCAGTACTTC.

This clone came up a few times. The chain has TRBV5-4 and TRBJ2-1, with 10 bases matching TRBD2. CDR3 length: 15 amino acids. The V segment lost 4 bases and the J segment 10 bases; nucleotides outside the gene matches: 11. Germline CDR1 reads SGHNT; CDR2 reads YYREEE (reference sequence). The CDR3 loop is CASSESGRVRREQFF. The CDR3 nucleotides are TGTGCCAGCAGCGAAAGCGGGAGGGTCCGCCGGGAGCAGTTCTTC.

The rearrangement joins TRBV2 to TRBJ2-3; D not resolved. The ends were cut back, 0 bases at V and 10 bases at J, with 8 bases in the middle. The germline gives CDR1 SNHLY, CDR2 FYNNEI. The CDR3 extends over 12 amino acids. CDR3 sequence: CASSEASVPQYF. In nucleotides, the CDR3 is TGTGCCAGCAGTGAAGCGTCTGTTCCGCAGTATTTT. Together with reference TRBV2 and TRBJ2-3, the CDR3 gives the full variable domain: EPEVTQTPSHQVTQMGQEVILRCVPISNHLYFYWYRQILGQKVEFLVSFYNNEISEKSEIFDDQFSVERPDGSNFTLKIRSTKLEDSAMYFCASSEASVPQYFGPGTRLTVL.

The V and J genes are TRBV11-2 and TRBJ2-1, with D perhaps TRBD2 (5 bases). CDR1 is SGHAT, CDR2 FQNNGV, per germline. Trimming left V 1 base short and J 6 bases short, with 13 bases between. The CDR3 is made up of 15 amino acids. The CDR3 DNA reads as TGTGCCAGCAGCTTAGGGCAGTCTCGGGGCAATGAGCAGTTCTTC. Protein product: CASSLGQSRGNEQFF.